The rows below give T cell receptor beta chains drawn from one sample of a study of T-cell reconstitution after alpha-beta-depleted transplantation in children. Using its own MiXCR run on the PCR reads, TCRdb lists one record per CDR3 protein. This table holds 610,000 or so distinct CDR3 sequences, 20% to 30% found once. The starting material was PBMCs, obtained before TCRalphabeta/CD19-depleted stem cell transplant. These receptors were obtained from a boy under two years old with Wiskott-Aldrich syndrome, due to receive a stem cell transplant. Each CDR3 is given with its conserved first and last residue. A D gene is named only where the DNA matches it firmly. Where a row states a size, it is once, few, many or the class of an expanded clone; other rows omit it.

DNA: TGCAGTGTAGGCGGGAGGGCGACCTACGAGCAGTACTTC; CDR3: CSVGGRATYEQYF; J: TRBJ2-7; size: few; V: TRBV20-1; D: TRBD2
DNA: TGCAGCGTTGAAGCTACACCTCTGAACTATGGCTACACCTTC; CDR3: CSVEATPLNYGYTF; J: TRBJ1-2; size: -; V: TRBV29-1; D: -
DNA: TGTGCCAGCAGCTGGACGGGGGACACCTACAATGAGCAGTTCTTC; CDR3: CASSWTGDTYNEQFF; J: TRBJ2-1; size: few; V: TRBV27; D: -
DNA: TGTGCCAGCAGCCCATCGTTCGGAGGGGGGGTCGAAAAACTGTTTTTT; CDR3: CASSPSFGGGVEKLFF; J: TRBJ1-4; size: few; V: TRBV4-2; D: -
DNA: TGTGCCAGCAGTTTCATAGCGGGAGGGCCGGCCGGGGAGCTGTTTTTT; CDR3: CASSFIAGGPAGELFF; J: TRBJ2-2; size: -; V: TRBV27; D: TRBD2
DNA: TGCGCCAGCAGCCGACTAATTCGGGACAGAAGCTACGAGCAGTACTTC; CDR3: CASSRLIRDRSYEQYF; J: TRBJ2-7; size: -; V: TRBV4-1; D: TRBD1
DNA: TGCAGTGCTAGGGTCCTAGCGGGGGTCGGGGCCCAGTACTTC; CDR3: CSARVLAGVGAQYF; J: TRBJ2-5; size: few; V: TRBV20-1; D: TRBD2
DNA: TGTGCCAGCAGCTTGGGCACCACGTGGGCGGGAGGATCACGAGCCTACAATGAGCAGTTCTTC; CDR3: CASSLGTTWAGGSRAYNEQFF; J: TRBJ2-1; size: -; V: TRBV5-4; D: TRBD2
DNA: TGTGCCAGCACCAACGACAGGGTGGGGGTATCGGCCCAGTACTTC; CDR3: CASTNDRVGVSAQYF; J: TRBJ2-5; size: -; V: TRBV6-2/TRBV6-3; D: TRBD1
DNA: TGTGCCAGCAGCTTTAGGGCAACAAGCCAAGAGACCCAGTACTTC; CDR3: CASSFRATSQETQYF; J: TRBJ2-5; size: -; V: TRBV5-5; D: -
DNA: TGTGCCAGCAGTTTATTGGGTAGCGGGAGGGACGAGCAGTACTTC; CDR3: CASSLLGSGRDEQYF; J: TRBJ2-7; size: -; V: TRBV12-3/TRBV12-4; D: TRBD2
DNA: TGTGCCAGCAGCCGGGGACTAGCGGGAGGAGGTACGCAGTATTTT; CDR3: CASSRGLAGGGTQYF; J: TRBJ2-3; size: -; V: TRBV11-2; D: TRBD2
DNA: TGCAGTGCTAGCCCAGGGCCAGATACGCAGTATTTT; CDR3: CSASPGPDTQYF; J: TRBJ2-3; size: -; V: TRBV20-1; D: -
DNA: TGCAGCGTTACCCTGGGACAGGGGAAGTTCTTC; CDR3: CSVTLGQGKFF; J: TRBJ2-1; size: few; V: TRBV29-1; D: TRBD1
DNA: TGCGCCAGCAGCTTCATTAGCGGGAGATCATCCTACAATGAGCAGTTCTTC; CDR3: CASSFISGRSSYNEQFF; J: TRBJ2-1; size: few; V: TRBV5-1; D: TRBD2
DNA: TGTGCCACCAGCAGAGCGGGGTTTGCCTACGAGCAGTACTTC; CDR3: CATSRAGFAYEQYF; J: TRBJ2-7; size: -; V: TRBV15; D: -
DNA: TGTGCCAGCAGTTTATTGGGTGTGGGGAAAGAGACCCAGTACTTC; CDR3: CASSLLGVGKETQYF; J: TRBJ2-5; size: few; V: TRBV12-3/TRBV12-4; D: -
DNA: TGTGCCATCAGTGAGAGAGGTGGGCGTGAGCAGTACTTC; CDR3: CAISERGGREQYF; J: TRBJ2-7; size: once; V: TRBV10-3; D: -
DNA: TGTGCCAGCAGTTTTGAGGCTAACTTCGGTAGTGAGCAGTTCTTC; CDR3: CASSFEANFGSEQFF; J: TRBJ2-1; size: -; V: TRBV12-3/TRBV12-4; D: -
DNA: TGTGCCAGCAGCCAACGGGGAAGCACAGATACGCAGTATTTT; CDR3: CASSQRGSTDTQYF; J: TRBJ2-3; size: many; V: TRBV3-1; D: -
DNA: TGCGCCAGCAGCTTGGACCCTAGCGGGAGACCGTCCTACAATGAGCAGTTCTTC; CDR3: CASSLDPSGRPSYNEQFF; J: TRBJ2-1; size: many; V: TRBV5-1; D: TRBD2
DNA: TGCAGTGCCCAATCAGCGGGAGGGAGCACAGATACGCAGTATTTT; CDR3: CSAQSAGGSTDTQYF; J: TRBJ2-3; size: -; V: TRBV20-1; D: TRBD2
DNA: TGCAGCGTTGAAGATCCTGTCGGAGGAGAACCCTACGAGCAGTACTTC; CDR3: CSVEDPVGGEPYEQYF; J: TRBJ2-7; size: few; V: TRBV29-1; D: -
DNA: TGTGCCAGCAGCGTAGCCCGGACAGCCCATCCTGGAAACACCATATATTTT; CDR3: CASSVARTAHPGNTIYF; J: TRBJ1-3; size: -; V: TRBV9; D: -
DNA: TGTGCCTGCCAAACGGGGAACACTGAAGCTTTCTTT; CDR3: CACQTGNTEAFF; J: TRBJ1-1; size: few; V: TRBV30; D: -
DNA: TGTGCCAGCAGTCCCCGACAGGGTGGTCGGCCCCAGCATTTT; CDR3: CASSPRQGGRPQHF; J: TRBJ1-5; size: -; V: TRBV27; D: TRBD1
DNA: TGCAGTGCTAGAACTAGCGGGGACGAGCAGTACTTC; CDR3: CSARTSGDEQYF; J: TRBJ2-7; size: few; V: TRBV20-1; D: TRBD2
DNA: TGCGCCAGCGGCGGGCCCTCTAGCACAGATACGCAGTATTTT; CDR3: CASGGPSSTDTQYF; J: TRBJ2-3; size: few; V: TRBV5-1; D: -
DNA: TGTGCCAGCAGTTTCCAGGAACGCACAGATACGCAGTATTTT; CDR3: CASSFQERTDTQYF; J: TRBJ2-3; size: -; V: TRBV27; D: -
DNA: TGTGCCAGTACCGGGACAGGGGGCCATCAGCCCCAGCATTTT; CDR3: CASTGTGGHQPQHF; J: TRBJ1-5; size: few; V: TRBV19; D: TRBD1
DNA: TGTGCCACGACGGGACCGCTCTACAATGAGCAGTTCTTC; CDR3: CATTGPLYNEQFF; J: TRBJ2-1; size: -; V: TRBV28; D: -
DNA: TGCAGCGTAACACTAGTAGGAACAGATACGCAGTATTTT; CDR3: CSVTLVGTDTQYF; J: TRBJ2-3; size: -; V: TRBV29-1; D: -
DNA: TGCGCCAGCAGATTGGGCATCCGACAGAGCTCCTACGAGCAGTACTTC; CDR3: CASRLGIRQSSYEQYF; J: TRBJ2-7; size: few; V: TRBV5-1; D: -
DNA: TGTGCCACCAGTGACCTTGGGGGAAGCTCCTACAATGAGCAGTTCTTC; CDR3: CATSDLGGSSYNEQFF; J: TRBJ2-1; size: -; V: TRBV24-1; D: -
DNA: TGCAGCGTTGATCCGGGCGCCGCCTACAATGAGCAGTTCTTC; CDR3: CSVDPGAAYNEQFF; J: TRBJ2-1; size: few; V: TRBV29-1; D: -
DNA: TGTGCCAGCAGCCATCTAGGCCCTCTTCAGGGAGGGATCTACGAGCAGTACTTC; CDR3: CASSHLGPLQGGIYEQYF; J: TRBJ2-7; size: few; V: TRBV14; D: TRBD2
DNA: TGTGCCAGCAGTTTCGGGACTAGCCCCTCTGGGGCCAACGTCCTGACTTTC; CDR3: CASSFGTSPSGANVLTF; J: TRBJ2-6; size: few; V: TRBV12-3/TRBV12-4; D: TRBD2
DNA: TGTGCCAGCAGCTTAGCCTCCAGGGCAGCGTACTTC; CDR3: CASSLASRAAYF; J: TRBJ2-5; size: few; V: TRBV7-2; D: -
DNA: TGTGCCAGCAGCCCTGGGGAAGGTTTCACAGATACGCAGTATTTT; CDR3: CASSPGEGFTDTQYF; J: TRBJ2-3; size: -; V: TRBV12-3/TRBV12-4; D: -
DNA: TGTGCCAGCAGTTTAGACGGGAGTTTAAAAGAGACCCAGTACTTC; CDR3: CASSLDGSLKETQYF; J: TRBJ2-5; size: -; V: TRBV28; D: -
DNA: TGTGCCAGCAGCTTAAGGGGTCTAAATTCACCCCTCCACTTT; CDR3: CASSLRGLNSPLHF; J: TRBJ1-6; size: few; V: TRBV7-2; D: -
DNA: TGTGCCAGCAGCGCCGGACAGCGCGGCTCCCTTGGTACCTATAATTCACCCCTCCACTTT; CDR3: CASSAGQRGSLGTYNSPLHF; J: TRBJ1-6; size: -; V: TRBV4-2; D: -
DNA: TGCGCCAGCAGCCAATACCCAGACAGGGCGAGAGAGCAGTTCTTC; CDR3: CASSQYPDRAREQFF; J: TRBJ2-1; size: -; V: TRBV4-1; D: TRBD1
DNA: TGTGCCAGCAGTGAAAGGGACAGAGAGACCCAGTACTTC; CDR3: CASSERDRETQYF; J: TRBJ2-5; size: few; V: TRBV2; D: TRBD1
DNA: TGTGCCAGCAGCTTCTCGGGGGAAGCAGAGACCCAGTACTTC; CDR3: CASSFSGEAETQYF; J: TRBJ2-5; size: few; V: TRBV7-8; D: -
DNA: TGTGCCAGCAGTTCGTTGCGGGGCCCAGGCAATGAGCAGTTCTTC; CDR3: CASSSLRGPGNEQFF; J: TRBJ2-1; size: few; V: TRBV27; D: -